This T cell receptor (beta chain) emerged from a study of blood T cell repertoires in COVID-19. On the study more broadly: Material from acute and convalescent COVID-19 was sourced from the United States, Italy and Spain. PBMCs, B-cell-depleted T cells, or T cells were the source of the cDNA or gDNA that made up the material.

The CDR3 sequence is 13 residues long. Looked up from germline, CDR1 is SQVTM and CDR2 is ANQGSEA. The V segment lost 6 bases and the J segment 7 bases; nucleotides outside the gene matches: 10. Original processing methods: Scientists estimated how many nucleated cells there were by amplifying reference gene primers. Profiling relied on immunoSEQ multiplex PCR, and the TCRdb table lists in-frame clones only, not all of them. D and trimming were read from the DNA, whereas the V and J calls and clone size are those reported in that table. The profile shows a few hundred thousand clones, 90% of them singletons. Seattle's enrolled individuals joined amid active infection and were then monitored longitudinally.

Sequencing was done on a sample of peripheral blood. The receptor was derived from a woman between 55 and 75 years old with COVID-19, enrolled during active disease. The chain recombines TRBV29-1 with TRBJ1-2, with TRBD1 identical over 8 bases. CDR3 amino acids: CSVDGQGVGGYTF. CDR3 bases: TGCAGCGTAGACGGACAGGGTGTCGGTGGCTACACCTTC.